The clone carrying this T cell receptor (beta chain) has ten or more counts. Donors had localized lung adenocarcinoma, a non-small cell lung cancer. Via MiXCR, TCRdb re-called the PCR reads, giving one row per CDR3 protein. The profile covers around 27,000 distinct CDR3 sequences, with about half appearing a single time and 48% taken by the ten largest. This sample stems from a study of CD4 and CD8 cells across lung adenocarcinoma regions. The CDR3 length is 15 residues. After removal of 5 bases from V and 9 bases from J, the junction contained 8 bases not matched to a gene. Germline V gives CDR1 SGHNT, CDR2 YENEEA.

The clonotype originates from a male donor with lung adenocarcinoma. The CD4 and CD8 labels of this study may be unreliable. This chain uses TRBV11-3 with TRBJ2-1; TRBD2 matches at 12 bases. Sequencing was performed on CD8+ T cells from the center of a lung tumor. CDR3 in DNA: TGTGCCAGCAGCACGACTAGCGGGAGTATTGGTGAGCAGTTCTTC. Encoded protein: CASSTTSGSIGEQFF.